Below are 28 T cell receptor beta chains sequenced from a single sample in a study of beta chain features in type 1 diabetes. Study-wide results and limits: Moderately but significantly shorter TCRB CDR3s were found in Type 1 diabetes patients in all four CD4+ subsets.

These receptors have no identified antigens. As every portion of the isolated RNA was reverse transcribed, the sequencing read expressed TCRB transcripts. TCRdb keeps only in-frame clones here, not all; method: immunoSEQ multiplex PCR. Of around 160,000 clones detected, roughly 63% appear once; the ten largest clones hold about 0.089%. The specimen was naive CD4+ T cells from blood. The receptor set was obtained from a young man with type 1 diabetes.

This clone showed up just a few times. The chain links TRBV23-1 to TRBJ2-2; weak D call: TRBD1 (6 bases). TRBV23-1 is an ORF for which the function is uncertain. The CDR3 extends over 19 amino acids. Trimming left V 9 bases short and J 0 bases short, with 26 bases between. This chain's CDR3 is CASTTGPASDRTNTGELFF. The CDR3 nucleotides are TGCGCCAGTACCACTGGCCCAGCCAGTGACAGGACGAACACCGGGGAGCTGTTTTTT.

This clone was counted a single time. The chain's CDR3 is CASSPEDTQYF. CDR3 DNA sequence: TGTGCCAGCAGCCCAGAAGATACGCAGTATTTT. V gene TRBV11-2 combines with J gene TRBJ2-3; D gene uncertain. CDR3 size: 11 residues. Per germline, CDR1 SGHAT and CDR2 FQNNGV. Between the trimmed V and J ends, which lost 5 bases and 5 bases, there was a span of 5 bases.

V usage is TRBV14 and J usage is TRBJ2-1, with no clear D. Germline V gene lookup returns CDR1 SGHDN and CDR2 FVKESK. V was shortened by 2 bases and J by 5 bases, with 7 bases between the two germline ends. The CDR3 runs 13 residues. CDR3 protein: CASSQITHNEQFF. Here the CDR3 DNA reads TGTGCCAGCAGCCAAATCACACACAATGAGCAGTTCTTC.

The chain links TRBV21-1 to TRBJ2-1; the table's D call, TRBD1, has no DNA check behind it. TRBV21-1 is described as a pseudogene. This CDR3 region has 12 residues. In nucleotides, the CDR3 is TGTGCCAGCAGAACAGAGTACAATGAGCAGTTCTTC. Protein: CASRTEYNEQFF.

This clone has a single count. The chain employs TRBV30 and TRBJ1-6; D might be TRBD1 (6 bases). The CDR3 consists of 14 residues. Deletions cut 1 base from V and 7 bases from J, with 11 bases between. CDR1 is GTSNPN and CDR2 is SVGIG in the germline V gene (reference sequence). This CDR3 is CAWSGWGGNSPLHF. DNA for the CDR3: TGTGCCTGGAGTGGTTGGGGGGGCAATTCACCCCTCCACTTT.

The chain employs TRBV25-1 and TRBJ2-7; no firm D call. Germline CDR1 and CDR2: MGHDK and SYGVNS. The CDR3 is 13 residues long. With 4 bases removed from V and 3 bases from J, the gap between germline ends came to 10 bases. The CDR3 DNA follows: TGTGCCAGCAGTGTGGCAGGCATCTACGAGCAGTACTTC. Its translation is CASSVAGIYEQYF.

The V gene is TRBV4-3, the J gene TRBJ1-1, with D possibly being TRBD1 (5 bases). Looked up from germline, CDR1 is LGHNA and CDR2 is YSLEER. V was trimmed by 4 bases and J by 6 bases, leaving 18 bases between them. The CDR3 has 15 residues. The CDR3 here is CASSLERGTSAEAFF. The CDR3 DNA follows: TGCGCCAGCAGCCTCGAGAGGGGCACGTCGGCTGAAGCTTTCTTT.

The genes are TRBV7-9 and TRBJ2-3; D gene uncertain. V was shortened by 8 bases and J by 2 bases, with 11 bases between the two germline ends. This CDR3 region has 13 residues. Germline V gene data show CDR1 as SEHNR and CDR2 as FQNEAQ (reference sequence). This CDR3 reads CASEKVFTDTQYF. DNA for the CDR3: TGTGCCAGCGAGAAGGTGTTCACAGATACGCAGTATTTT.

The count of this clone is one. The rearrangement uses TRBV2 and TRBJ1-1, with 8 bases matching TRBD1. Germline V gene sequence: CDR1 SNHLY, CDR2 FYNNEI. CDR3 size: 14 residues. J gave up 3 bases and V 6 bases, and 6 bases lay outside the gene matches. The CDR3 sequence: CASSPTGEDTEAFF. CDR3 nucleotide sequence: TGTGCCAGCAGCCCGACAGGGGAGGACACTGAAGCTTTCTTT. Complete variable domain (other parts from reference TRBV2 and TRBJ1-1): EPEVTQTPSHQVTQMGQEVILRCVPISNHLYFYWYRQILGQKVEFLVSFYNNEISEKSEIFDDQFSVERPDGSNFTLKIRSTKLEDSAMYFCASSPTGEDTEAFFGQGTRLTVV.

The V gene is TRBV9, the J gene TRBJ2-5; no reliable D call. Germline V gene data show CDR1 as SGDLS and CDR2 as YYNGEE. The CDR3 contains 14 residues. Trimming took off 1 base at V and 1 base at J, with 8 bases between the two ends. Here the CDR3 DNA reads TGTGCCAGCAGCGTACAGTCAGGCCAAGAGACCCAGTACTTC. The encoded protein is CASSVQSGQETQYF.

This chain joins TRBV5-1 and TRBJ2-1; D gene uncertain. The CDR3 extends over 13 amino acids. Germline V CDR1 and CDR2: SGHRS, YFSETQ. V shed 0 bases and J shed 7 bases, with 8 bases lying between them. The CDR3 reads CASSLVVGNEQFF. CDR3 coding DNA: TGCGCCAGCAGCTTGGTGGTTGGTAATGAGCAGTTCTTC.

This chain links TRBV29-1 with TRBJ2-1, with D perhaps TRBD2 (5 bases). This CDR3 contains 14 residues. V lost 0 bases, J lost 9 bases, and 15 bases lay in between. From germline, CDR1 is SQVTM and CDR2 ANQGSEA. CDR3 coding DNA: TGCAGCGTTGAAGATAGGACTGCTTCCATTGAGCAGTTCTTC. Translation: CSVEDRTASIEQFF.

The chain joins TRBV11-2 to TRBJ2-1; tentatively, D is TRBD1 or TRBD2 (5 bases each). Trimming cost V 5 bases and J 6 bases, with 17 bases left between them. The germline V gene encodes CDR1 SGHAT and CDR2 FQNNGV. This CDR3 comprises 15 residues. This chain's CDR3 is CASSIRDRDGNEQFF. Here the CDR3 DNA reads TGTGCCAGCAGCATAAGGGACCGTGACGGCAATGAGCAGTTCTTC.

This rearrangement joins TRBV27 to TRBJ2-3; D is unclear. V shed 5 bases and J shed 0 bases, with 9 bases lying between them. The CDR3 is 14 residues long. Germline assignment: CDR1 MNHEY and CDR2 SMNVEV (reference sequence). CDR3 sequence (DNA): TGTGCCAGCAGTCCTACAAAGAGCACAGATACGCAGTATTTT. Its protein is CASSPTKSTDTQYF.

The rearrangement links TRBV7-2 to TRBJ2-5, with a possible D match to TRBD1 (6 bases). Germline V gives CDR1 SGHTA, CDR2 FQGNSA. Trimming removed 5 bases at V and 2 bases at J, with 12 bases between. The CDR3 is 14 residues long. The CDR3, as DNA: TGTGCCAGCAGCGCCGACAGGATACAAGAGACCCAGTACTTC. Residues: CASSADRIQETQYF.

The rearrangement joins TRBV7-9 to TRBJ1-2; D uncertain. V lost 7 bases and J 5 bases, leaving 14 bases between the germline ends. The CDR3 loop spans 13 amino acids. CDR1 is SEHNR, CDR2 FQNEAQ, per germline (reference sequence). CDR3 protein: CASTREGQYGYTF. In DNA form, the CDR3 reads TGTGCCAGCACCCGGGAGGGCCAGTATGGCTACACCTTC.

The sample holds one count of this clone. The chain recombines TRBV18 with TRBJ2-5, with unresolved D. Looked up from germline, CDR1 is KGHSH and CDR2 is LQKENI. CDR3 length: 12 residues. V dropped 4 bases and J dropped 2 bases, with 5 bases sitting between them. CDR3 sequence reads: CASSLFQETQYF. In nucleotides, the CDR3 is TGTGCCAGCTCACTATTTCAAGAGACCCAGTACTTC. The variable domain in full, completed from reference TRBV18 and TRBJ2-5, reads NAGVMQNPRHLVRRRGQEARLRCSPMKGHSHVYWYRQLPEEGLKFMVYLQKENIIDESGMPKERFSAEFPKEGPSILRIQQVVRGDSAAYFCASSLFQETQYFGPGTRLLVL.

This clone was counted between two and nine times. This chain uses TRBV28 with TRBJ2-1; TRBD1 matches 9 bases. Germline V gene lookup returns CDR1 MDHEN and CDR2 SYDVKM. With V trimmed by 7 bases and J by 8 bases, 12 bases remained unmatched. The CDR3 runs 15 residues. The CDR3 reads CASIPGTGYSDEQFF. DNA for the CDR3: TGTGCCAGCATCCCCGGGACAGGGTATTCCGATGAGCAGTTCTTC.

This clone appeared a few times. The genes are TRBV28 and TRBJ1-6; no definite D call. V dropped 5 bases and J dropped 6 bases, with 5 bases sitting between them. CDR1 MDHEN and CDR2 SYDVKM come from the germline V gene. This CDR3 has 12 residues. CDR3 amino acids: CASSIPNSPLHF. DNA for the CDR3: TGTGCCAGCAGTATCCCTAATTCACCCCTCCACTTT.

V is TRBV13 and J is TRBJ1-1; D is uncertain. There are 13 residues in the CDR3. V was shortened by 3 bases and J by 0 bases, with 5 bases between the two germline ends. Germline-derived CDR1 and CDR2 are PRHDT and FYEKMQ (reference sequence). The CDR3 coding sequence is TGTGCCAGCAGCTTGAATATGAACACTGAAGCTTTCTTT. Translating it yields CASSLNMNTEAFF.

V gene TRBV6-1 combines with J gene TRBJ2-5; 12 bases match TRBD2. Germline values: CDR1 MNHNS, CDR2 SASEGT. The CDR3 is 15 amino acids. With 2 bases clipped from V and 2 bases from J, the junction kept 0 bases outside the gene matches. The CDR3 loop is CASSELAGGQETQYF. The DNA of the CDR3 is TGTGCCAGCAGTGAACTAGCGGGGGGGCAAGAGACCCAGTACTTC.

This clone was seen a few times. This sequence joins TRBV6-5 and TRBJ2-5; D not certain. Germline V lookup: CDR1 MNHEY, CDR2 SVGAGI. The CDR3 runs 13 residues. Trimming removed 0 bases from V and 2 bases from J, with 4 bases in between. The CDR3 here is CASSYSLQETQYF. The CDR3 DNA is TGTGCCAGCAGTTACTCCCTTCAAGAGACCCAGTACTTC.

In its sample, this clone was seen a few times. The rearrangement uses TRBV11-2 and TRBJ2-1; tentatively, D is TRBD2 (5 bases). Trimming pared 2 bases from V and 2 bases from J, leaving 10 bases between. The CDR3 length is 15 residues. In germline, CDR1 is SGHAT, CDR2 FQNNGV. CDR3 DNA sequence: TGTGCCAGCAGCTTATGGGAGAACCCCTACAATGAGCAGTTCTTC. Its protein is CASSLWENPYNEQFF. Full variable domain (remainder filled in from reference TRBV11-2 and TRBJ2-1): EAGVAQSPRYKIIEKRQSVAFWCNPISGHATLYWYQQILGQGPKLLIQFQNNGVVDDSQLPKDRFSAERLKGVDSTLKIQPAKLEDSAVYLCASSLWENPYNEQFFGPGTRLTVL.

This clone has just a few counts. V and J are TRBV29-1 and TRBJ2-7; 7 bases agree with TRBD1. V lost 4 bases and J lost 3; bases outside the gene matches: 6. In germline, CDR1 is SQVTM, CDR2 ANQGSEA. This CDR3 comprises 13 residues. The CDR3 protein is CSVGQGGDYEQYF. CDR3 bases: TGCAGCGTTGGACAGGGTGGTGACTACGAGCAGTACTTC.

This clone has a handful of counts. The rearrangement uses TRBV9 and TRBJ1-6; no reliable D call. The CDR3 length is 18 residues. Deletions cut 4 bases from V and 0 bases from J, with 17 bases between. The germline gives CDR1 SGDLS, CDR2 YYNGEE. The CDR3 sequence is CASSRSLALSSYNSPLHF. CDR3 nucleotides: TGTGCCAGCAGCAGATCCTTGGCTCTGAGCTCCTATAATTCACCCCTCCACTTT.

The chain is built from TRBV2 and TRBJ2-3; tentative D call: TRBD2 (6 bases). Germline V CDR1 and CDR2: SNHLY, FYNNEI. This CDR3 spans 16 amino acids. Trimming cost V 6 bases and J 5 bases, with 21 bases left between them. Here the CDR3 reads CASRYNRDSLLDTQYF. The CDR3 DNA is TGTGCCAGCAGATATAACCGGGACTCCCTTCTAGATACGCAGTATTTT.

This clone appeared once. The chain recombines TRBV30 with TRBJ1-1, with 11 bases lining up with TRBD1. Germline CDR1 GTSNPN, CDR2 SVGIG (reference sequence). J was trimmed by 3 bases and V by 4 bases; bases with no gene match: 4. This CDR3 contains 14 residues. The CDR3 bases are TGTGCCTGGACCGGACAGGGGGCCTACACTGAAGCTTTCTTT. Translating it yields CAWTGQGAYTEAFF. Full variable domain (remainder filled in from reference TRBV30 and TRBJ1-1): SQTIHQWPATLVQPVGSPLSLECTVEGTSNPNLYWYRQAAGRGLQLLFYSVGIGQISSEVPQNLSASRPQDRQFILSSKKLLLSDSGFYLCAWTGQGAYTEAFFGQGTRLTVV.

This clone was picked up a small number of times. This chain uses TRBV18 with TRBJ2-7, with D hard to call. This CDR3 region has 14 residues. The V and J ends lost 2 bases and 3 bases respectively, with 11 bases between them. From germline, CDR1 is KGHSH and CDR2 LQKENI. CDR3 nucleotides: TGTGCCAGCTCACCAGGCTCTCCCCTCTACGAGCAGTACTTC. Its translation: CASSPGSPLYEQYF.